The present entry profiles one T cell receptor (beta chain) with its context. This clone's antigen is unknown. Base-call qualities are not available, and no considerably larger clone is one nucleotide away. The sample belongs to a study of chemoradiotherapy in HPV16-positive cancers (dated by TCRdb to the early 2020s). Regarding the study in general: Candidate HPV-specific T-cell clones and common TCR motifs were defined through functional T-cell assays on cells from two HPV16-positive patients. Whether T-cell immunity against the HPV oncoproteins E6 and E7 changes during chemoradiotherapy and whether survival is affected by this immunity were examined in the study. TCR repertoires from some 90 patients with HPV-related cancers were then used to track the candidate HPV-specific TCRs and motifs.

Receptor amplification or capture employed the immunoSEQ multiplex PCR assay. The clones in this table, taken by TCRdb from immuneACCESS, are in-frame only. Not every clone is retained; where verified, under half of the shortfall comes from an unresolved V gene, and the cause of the rest is unknown. A total of some 19,000 clones appear in this sample, around 87% of them only once. The ten largest clones represent approximately 4.3% of the sample. Repertoires were sampled repeatedly over the course of chemoradiotherapy, so clonal expansion could be followed in the tumor microenvironment. The investigation overall reported the following: Expansion of candidate HPV-specific clones and E7-related TCR motifs was observed in the tumor microenvironment during treatment, whereas no such expansion was observed for non-HPV-specific T cells. The functional definition of HPV-specific T cells was derived from only a couple of HPV16-positive patients, and the survival association was reported for HPV16-positive patients. Improved recurrence-free survival in HPV16-positive patients was associated with expansion of HPV-responsive T cells during chemoradiotherapy.

Per the germline V gene (reference sequence), GTSNPN is the CDR1 and SVGIG is the CDR2. Cut back by 0 bases and 0 bases, the V and J ends lie 12 bases apart. The CDR3 numbers 16 residues from cysteine through phenylalanine. Of the read, only the CDR3 DNA is kept; its 48 bases are in frame from base 1. The clonotype comes from a human donor with HPV-associated anogenital cancer. The rearranged segments are TRBV30 and TRBJ1-5; TRBD1 might be the D gene, on 5 matching bases. The starting material was blood, obtained from a patient who underwent chemoradiotherapy. This receptor has the CDR3 CAWSVQGRDSNQPQHF. DNA sequence: TGTGCCTGGAGTGTACAAGGCAGGGATAGCAATCAGCCCCAGCATTTT.